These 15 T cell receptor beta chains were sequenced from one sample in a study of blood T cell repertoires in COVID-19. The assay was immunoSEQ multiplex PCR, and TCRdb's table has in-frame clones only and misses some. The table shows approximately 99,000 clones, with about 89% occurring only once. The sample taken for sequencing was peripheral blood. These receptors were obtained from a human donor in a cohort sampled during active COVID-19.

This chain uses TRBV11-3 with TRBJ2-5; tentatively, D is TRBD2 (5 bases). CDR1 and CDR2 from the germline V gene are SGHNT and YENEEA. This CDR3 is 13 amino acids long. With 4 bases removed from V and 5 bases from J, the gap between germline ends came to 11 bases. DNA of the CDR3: TGTGCCAGCAGCTCTGGGAGTTGGGAGACCCAGTACTTC. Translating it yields CASSSGSWETQYF.

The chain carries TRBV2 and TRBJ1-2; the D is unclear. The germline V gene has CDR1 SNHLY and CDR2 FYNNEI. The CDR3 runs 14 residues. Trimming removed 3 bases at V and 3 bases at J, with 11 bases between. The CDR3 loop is CASSESAQDYGYTF. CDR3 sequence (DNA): TGTGCCAGCAGTGAGTCGGCGCAGGACTATGGCTACACCTTC.

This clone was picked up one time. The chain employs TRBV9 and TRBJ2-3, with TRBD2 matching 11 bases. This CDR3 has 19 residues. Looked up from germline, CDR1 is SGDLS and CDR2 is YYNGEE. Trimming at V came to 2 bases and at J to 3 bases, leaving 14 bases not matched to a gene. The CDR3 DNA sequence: TGTGCCAGCAGCGTGGGGGATTCCTTAGCGGGAGGGTTAACAGATACGCAGTATTTT. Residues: CASSVGDSLAGGLTDTQYF.

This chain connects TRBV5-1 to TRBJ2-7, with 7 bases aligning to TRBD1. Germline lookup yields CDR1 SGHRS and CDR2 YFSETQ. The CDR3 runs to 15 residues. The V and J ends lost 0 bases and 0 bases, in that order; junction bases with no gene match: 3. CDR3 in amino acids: CASSLGTGTSYEQYF. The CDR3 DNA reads TGCGCCAGCAGCTTGGGGACAGGAACCTCCTACGAGCAGTACTTC.

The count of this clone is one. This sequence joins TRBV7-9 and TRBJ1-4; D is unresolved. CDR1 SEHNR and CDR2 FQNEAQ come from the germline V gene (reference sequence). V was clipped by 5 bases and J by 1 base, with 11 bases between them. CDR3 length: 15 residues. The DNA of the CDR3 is TGTGCCAGCAGCCCCGGCGGGGTAACTAATGAAAAACTGTTTTTT. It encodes CASSPGGVTNEKLFF. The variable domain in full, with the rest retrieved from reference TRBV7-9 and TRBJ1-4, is DTGVSQNPRHKITKRGQNVTFRCDPISEHNRLYWYRQTLGQGPEFLTYFQNEAQLEKSRLLSDRFSAERPKGSFSTLEIQRTEQGDSAMYLCASSPGGVTNEKLFFGSGTQLSVL.

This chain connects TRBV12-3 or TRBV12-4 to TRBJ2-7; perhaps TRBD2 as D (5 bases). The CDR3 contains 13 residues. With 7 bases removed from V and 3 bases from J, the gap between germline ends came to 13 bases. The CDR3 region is CASTSEGGYEQYF. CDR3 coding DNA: TGTGCCAGCACCTCCGAGGGTGGCTACGAGCAGTACTTC.

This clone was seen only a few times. The CDR3 nucleotides read TGTGCCAGCAACTCCAACTATGGCTACACCTTC. It yields the protein CASNSNYGYTF. The chain uses TRBV28 and TRBJ1-2; D remains ambiguous. This CDR3 comprises 11 residues. Germline V CDR1 and CDR2: MDHEN, SYDVKM. V lost 7 bases and J 2 bases, leaving 5 bases between the germline ends.

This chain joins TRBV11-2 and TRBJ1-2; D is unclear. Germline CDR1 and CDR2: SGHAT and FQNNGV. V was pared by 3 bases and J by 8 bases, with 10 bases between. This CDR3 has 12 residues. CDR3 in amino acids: CASSLSPRGYTF. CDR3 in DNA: TGTGCCAGCAGCTTGAGCCCGCGGGGCTACACCTTC.

CDR3 amino acids: CASSQEATIGGYTF. For the CDR3, the DNA is TGTGCCAGCAGCCAAGAGGCGACAATCGGTGGCTACACCTTC. The rearrangement joins TRBV3-1 (or the pseudogene TRBV3-2) to TRBJ1-2; D unresolved. Germline values: CDR1 LGHDT, CDR2 YNNKEL (reference sequence). The ends were cut back, 0 bases at V and 7 bases at J, with 12 bases in the middle. This CDR3 is built from 14 residues.

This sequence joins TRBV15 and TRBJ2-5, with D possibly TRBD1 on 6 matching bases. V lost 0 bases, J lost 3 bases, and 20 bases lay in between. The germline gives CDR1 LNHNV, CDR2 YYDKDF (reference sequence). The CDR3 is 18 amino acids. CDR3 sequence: CATSRDLAVKGVKETQYF. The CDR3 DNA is TGTGCCACCAGCAGAGATCTTGCCGTAAAGGGGGTAAAAGAGACCCAGTACTTC.

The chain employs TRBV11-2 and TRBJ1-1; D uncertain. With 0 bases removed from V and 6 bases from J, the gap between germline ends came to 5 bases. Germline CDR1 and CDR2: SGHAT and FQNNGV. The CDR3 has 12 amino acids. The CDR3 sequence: CASSLDRSEAFF. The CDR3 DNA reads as TGTGCCAGCAGCTTAGATCGGTCTGAAGCTTTCTTT. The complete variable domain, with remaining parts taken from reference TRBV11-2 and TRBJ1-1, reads EAGVAQSPRYKIIEKRQSVAFWCNPISGHATLYWYQQILGQGPKLLIQFQNNGVVDDSQLPKDRFSAERLKGVDSTLKIQPAKLEDSAVYLCASSLDRSEAFFGQGTRLTVV.

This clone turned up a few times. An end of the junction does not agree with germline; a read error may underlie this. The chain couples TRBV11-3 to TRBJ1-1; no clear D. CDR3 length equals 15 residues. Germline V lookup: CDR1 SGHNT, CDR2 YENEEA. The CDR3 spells CASSLDPGGYTEAFF. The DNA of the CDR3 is TGTGCCAGCAGCCTAGACCCGGGAGGGTACACTGAAGCTTTCTTT.

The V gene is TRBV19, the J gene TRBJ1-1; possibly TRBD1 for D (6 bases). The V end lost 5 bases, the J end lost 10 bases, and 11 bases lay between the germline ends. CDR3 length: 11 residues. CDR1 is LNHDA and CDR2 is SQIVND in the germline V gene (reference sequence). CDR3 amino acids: CASSSQGRAFF. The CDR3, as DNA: TGTGCCAGTAGTTCACAGGGTAGAGCTTTCTTT.

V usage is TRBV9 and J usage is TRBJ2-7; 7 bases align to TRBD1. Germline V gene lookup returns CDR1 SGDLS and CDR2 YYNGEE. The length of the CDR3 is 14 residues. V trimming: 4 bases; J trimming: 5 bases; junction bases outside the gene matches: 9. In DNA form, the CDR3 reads TGTGCCAGCAGCCCCACAGGGGCTAATCACGAGCAGTACTTC. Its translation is CASSPTGANHEQYF.

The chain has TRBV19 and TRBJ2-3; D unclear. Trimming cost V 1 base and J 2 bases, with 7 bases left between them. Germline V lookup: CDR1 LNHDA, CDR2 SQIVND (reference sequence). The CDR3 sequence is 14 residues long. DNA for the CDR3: TGTGCCAGTAGTATAGGTGCGGCCACAGATACGCAGTATTTT. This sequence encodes CASSIGAATDTQYF.